This T cell receptor (beta chain) is drawn from a study of blood T cells in healthy people across ages. Notes on the study in general: There were more naive CD4+ cells and higher diversity in long-lived donors than in aged donors. Older age went with lower TCR beta diversity per million T cells, in a roughly linear way. Donor CMV infection status was unknown, possibly confounding age-related changes in expanded clonotypes.

Alongside a J-beta primer mix, a sample-barcoded 5' primer served in a second PCR lasting about 7 to 11 cycles. TCRdb independently ran MiXCR on the 5' RACE reads; one entry per CDR3 protein. The data hold about 1.5 million distinct CDR3 sequences, with around 42% observed a single time. A remark on this clonotype: Its antigen is unidentified.

Germline-derived CDR1 and CDR2 are SQVTM and ANQGSEA. V lost 6 bases to trimming and J lost 11 bases, with 22 bases between them. The CDR3 sequence is 13 residues long. Sequenced input: blood. This TCR was recovered from a woman aged 18 to 35 in good health. The rearrangement joins TRBV29-1 to TRBJ2-5; D gene uncertain. CDR3 DNA sequence: TGCAGCGTGCCCACTCTCGGCGGAAATGAGCAGTACTTC. Its translation is CSVPTLGGNEQYF.